This T cell receptor beta chain originates from a study of T-cell reconstitution after alpha-beta-depleted transplantation in children. This clonotype was found a few times. V was clipped by 4 bases and J by 4 bases, with 16 bases between them. This CDR3 contains 15 residues. The germline gives CDR1 MNHEY, CDR2 SMNVEV (reference sequence). Preparation of the TCRbeta library was carried out with unique molecular identifiers. Using its own MiXCR run on the PCR reads, TCRdb lists one record per CDR3 protein. Among approximately 120,000 distinct CDR3 sequences, around a tenth were seen once, and the ten largest hold around 24%.

The sample here was PBMCs, mostly from graft donor cells, taken 180 days after TCRalphabeta/CD19-depleted stem cell transplant. This TCR derives from a girl under three years old who had a stem cell transplant for combined immunodeficiency, so the T cells may come from the graft donor. The chain employs TRBV27 and TRBJ2-5; TRBD2 is a possible D gene (5 bases). DNA of the CDR3: TGTGCCAGCAGTTGGTCGTGGGGAGATCGAGAGACCCAGTACTTC. Its translation: CASSWSWGDRETQYF.